This T cell receptor beta chain originates from a study of blood T cells in healthy people across ages. Caucasian, healthy and from Russia, the donors were aged between roughly 6 and 95. The CDR3 spans 13 residues. V lost 8 bases and J 8 bases, leaving 13 bases between the germline ends. CDR1 and CDR2 from the germline V gene are MNHEY and SMNVEV (reference sequence). Through a sample-barcoded 5' primer and a J-beta primer mix, a second PCR was run for about 6 to 12 cycles. TCRdb re-analysed the 5' RACE reads in MiXCR, keeping a single row per CDR3 protein. The sample consists of more than 900,000 distinct CDR3 sequences, around 27% of them appearing once. This clonotype came up a few times. These records were also assigned to another study, of T cells of mothers and their children. That study reports: It was through the M1S primer of the second PCR that sample barcodes and 2-4 random nucleotides were added.

This TCR was sampled from a girl aged 2-10 years in good health. This chain links TRBV27 with TRBJ1-6, with D hard to call. The sample comprised blood. The CDR3 loop reads CASGWGVDSPLHF. The CDR3 coding sequence is TGTGCCAGCGGCTGGGGTGTCGATTCACCCCTCCACTTT.